This T cell receptor (beta chain) originates from a study of blood T cell repertoires in COVID-19. Study overall: From T cells, B-cell-depleted T cells, or PBMCs came the material, which was cDNA or gDNA.

Assay: immunoSEQ multiplex PCR; the TCRdb copy retains only in-frame clones and omits some. Among over 55,000 clones, about 83% were seen once, and the ten largest hold more than 8.5%. The V and J ends lost 7 bases and 6 bases, in that order; junction bases with no gene match: 6. Germline-derived CDR1 and CDR2 are MNHEY and SMNVEV (reference sequence). This CDR3 region has 14 residues. The receptor was isolated from a man over 45 with COVID-19, enrolled during active disease. What was sequenced was peripheral blood. J is TRBJ2-2 and V is TRBV27; 9 bases map to TRBD1. The CDR3 region is CASNKQGAPGELFF. The DNA for the CDR3 is TGTGCCAGCAATAAACAGGGGGCGCCCGGGGAGCTGTTTTTT.